The clone carrying this T cell receptor (beta chain) was detected many times. The antigen is undetermined. Prior to thyroid surgery, none of the patients had received any treatment. V was cut by 3 bases and J by 10 bases, with 28 bases left in between. The CDR3 runs 17 residues. Germline V CDR1 and CDR2: DFQATT, SNEGSKA (reference sequence). Authors' data handling: Clinicopathological groups differed in CDR3, with these differences serving to build a distant-metastasis classifier for papillary thyroid cancer. With MiXCR, TCRdb called clones anew from the PCR reads. In this record, the V and J calls reflect TCRdb's handling and not the investigators' own analysis. In the table there are over 15,000 clones, less than 30% of which are singletons. This entry is derived from a study of metastatic and nonmetastatic thyroid tumors. Study-wide background: Malignant thyroid and benign thyroid patients provided blood and tumor or nodule tissue whose repertoires were compared. General study findings and limits: Malignant thyroid tumors reportedly exceeded benign nodules significantly in TCR beta diversity, with the difference appearing in blood and tumor.

This receptor was taken from a female donor with papillary thyroid cancer or a benign thyroid nodule (not recorded which). Some clones in this sample may be carry-over from other donors' samples. What was sequenced was tumor tissue. The V gene is TRBV20-1, the J gene TRBJ2-1; D may be TRBD2 (6 bases). Here the CDR3 reads CSARADLFAGPPWEQFF. Written as DNA, the CDR3 is TGCAGTGCTAGGGCCGACTTATTCGCGGGACCTCCTTGGGAGCAGTTCTTC.